The clone carrying this T cell receptor delta chain was found a few times. Its antigen is unknown. The protein TCRdb lists belongs to a much larger clone and differs from this DNA's translation at residue 5, which points to a read error; the protein shown is made from the DNA. V gave up 3 bases and J gave up 0 bases; unmatched junction bases: 14. CDR1 GEAIGNYY and CDR2 EKD come from the germline V gene. The CDR3 spans 18 residues. The entry originates in a study of γδ T cells in repeated Plasmodium falciparum infection. Study-level results: Compared with Australian children, Malian Vdelta2-negative repertoires seemed more clonal, less diverse, less shared. Vdelta2-negative gammadelta repertoires, largely Vdelta1+, seemingly showed infection-driven waves of new clonal selection.

TCRdb re-called clones from the multiplex PCR reads using CATT. Among around 46,000 delta-chain clones listed, around 1.6% were seen once. Gammadelta T cells were flow-sorted from PBMC into Vgamma9/Vdelta2+ and Vdelta2-negative populations for bulk analysis. The specimen sequenced was gamma-delta T cells from blood. This clonotype originated in a pool of human donors (malaria-infected and uninfected, not separated). The chain is built from TRDV2 and TRDJ1; the match to TRDD3 covers 8 bases. The J gene, absent from TCRdb, was called here by matching the DNA to germline. CDR3 loop: CACDPSGLLGAYTDKLIF. The DNA for the CDR3 is TGTGCCTGTGACCCGTCGGGTTTACTGGGGGCTTACACCGATAAACTCATCTTT.